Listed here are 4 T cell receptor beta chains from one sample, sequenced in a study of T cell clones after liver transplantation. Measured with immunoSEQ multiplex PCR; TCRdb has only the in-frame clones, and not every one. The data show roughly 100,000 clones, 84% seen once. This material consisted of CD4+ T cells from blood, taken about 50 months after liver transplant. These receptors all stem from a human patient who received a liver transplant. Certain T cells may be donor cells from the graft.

The CDR3 is CASGYPDRSAGANVLTF. The CDR3 bases are TGTGCCAGCGGATACCCGGACAGGTCAGCTGGGGCCAACGTCCTGACTTTC. The chain joins TRBV28 to TRBJ2-6; 7 nucleotides line up with TRBD1. Germline loops: CDR1 MDHEN, CDR2 SYDVKM. The CDR3 has 17 residues. J gave up 2 bases and V 8 bases, and 12 bases lay outside the gene matches.

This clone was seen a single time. The CDR3 nucleotides read TGTGCCAGCAGTGCAATCGGGCCAGGGGGCACAGATACGCAGTATTTT. As protein: CASSAIGPGGTDTQYF. V usage is TRBV6-1 and J usage is TRBJ2-3; weak D call: TRBD1 (6 bases). The ends were cut back, 4 bases at V and 1 base at J, with 15 bases in the middle. Germline V gives CDR1 MNHNS, CDR2 SASEGT. CDR3 length: 16 residues.

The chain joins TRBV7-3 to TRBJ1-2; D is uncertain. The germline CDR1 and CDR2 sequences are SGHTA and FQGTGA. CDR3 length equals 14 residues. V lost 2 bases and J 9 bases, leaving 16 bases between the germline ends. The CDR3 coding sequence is TGTGCCAGCAGCTTAGGGCAGTCACTTGGGAGCTACACCTTC. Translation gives CASSLGQSLGSYTF.

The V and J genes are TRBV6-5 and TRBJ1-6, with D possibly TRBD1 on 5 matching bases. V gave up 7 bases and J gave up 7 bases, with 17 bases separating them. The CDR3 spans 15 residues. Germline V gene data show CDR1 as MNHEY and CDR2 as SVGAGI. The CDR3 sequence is CASNPRFGANSPLHF. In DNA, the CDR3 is TGTGCCAGCAATCCTCGTTTTGGGGCCAATTCACCCCTCCACTTT.